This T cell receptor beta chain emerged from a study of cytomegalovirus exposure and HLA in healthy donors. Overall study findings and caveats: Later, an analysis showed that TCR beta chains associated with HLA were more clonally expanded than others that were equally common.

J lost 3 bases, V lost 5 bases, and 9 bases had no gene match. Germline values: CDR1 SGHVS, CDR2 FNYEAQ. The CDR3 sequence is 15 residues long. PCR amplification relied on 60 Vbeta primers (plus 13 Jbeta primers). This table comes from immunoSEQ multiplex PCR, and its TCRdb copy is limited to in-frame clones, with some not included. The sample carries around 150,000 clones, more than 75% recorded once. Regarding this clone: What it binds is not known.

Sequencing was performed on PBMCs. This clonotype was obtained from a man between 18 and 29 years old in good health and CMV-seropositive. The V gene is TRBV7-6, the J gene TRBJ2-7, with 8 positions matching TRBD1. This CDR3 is CASSKTTGADYEQYF. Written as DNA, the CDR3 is TGTGCCAGCAGCAAGACGACAGGGGCGGACTACGAGCAGTACTTC.